This note documents a single T cell receptor (beta chain) sequence. Antigen: not known. Treatment described: approximately 10-day PBMC culture with coronavirus spike peptide pools or control peptides (ViraFEST assay). Per germline, CDR1 SQVTM and CDR2 ANQGSEA. The CDR3 is made up of 14 amino acids. After removal of 4 bases from V and 2 bases from J, the junction contained 5 bases not matched to a gene. The data are from a study of vaccination and CD4 T cells after COVID-19. Looking at the study overall: The stimulating agents, overlapping spike peptides, came from SARS-CoV-2, HCoV-NL63, HCoV-OC43 and HCoV-229E. Study-wide points: From approximately 23 to 38, the median of SARS-CoV-2-reactive clonotypes rose without reaching significance. Spike mono-reactive clones accounted for 304 of the 307 vaccine-specific clones found in convalescent patients.

Oncomine TCR Beta short-read sequencing was applied to DNA from cultured CD4+ T cells. TCRdb reanalysed the PCR reads using MiXCR and keeps one entry per CDR3 protein. Here the sample spans 15,000 to 20,000 distinct CDR3 sequences, 60% to 75% being singletons. V and J are TRBV29-1 and TRBJ1-3, with 7 bases identical to TRBD1. The sequenced sample was CD4+ T cells from blood, cultured in vitro. The source of this sequence is a human donor who had recovered from COVID-19. CDR3 in amino acids: CSVGSTGAGNTIYF. The CDR3 DNA is TGCAGCGTTGGGTCCACAGGGGCTGGAAACACCATATATTTT. Using reference TRBV29-1 and TRBJ1-3 for the parts outside the CDR3, the full variable domain is SAVISQKPSRDICQRGTSLTIQCQVDSQVTMMFWYRQQPGQSLTLIATANQGSEATYESGFVIDKFPISRPNLTFSTLTVSNMSPEDSSIYLCSVGSTGAGNTIYFGEGSWLTVV.